This passage covers 25 T cell receptor beta chains from one sample sequenced in a study of post-analysis software for immune sequencing data. General study results and limits: Included in a set of a handful of TRBV segments more frequent in patients than controls were TRBV5-6, TRBV5-1 and TRBV20-1.

Their antigen targets remain unknown. cDNA libraries for TCR beta contained unique molecular identifiers. One entry per CDR3 protein results from TCRdb running MiXCR on the PCR reads. The table has 800,000 to 950,000 distinct CDR3 sequences, approximately 57% seen once. Sequencing used blood. These receptor sequences come from a girl under 18 with multiple sclerosis.

This clonotype was observed a few times. V gene TRBV27 combines with J gene TRBJ2-4, with TRBD2 identical over 7 bases. CDR1 is MNHEY and CDR2 is SMNVEV in the germline V gene (reference sequence). CDR3 length equals 18 residues. V lost 5 bases to trimming and J lost 6 bases; unmatched junction nucleotides: 19. The CDR3 sequence is CASSPTWTPWEGTNIQYF. The CDR3, as DNA: TGTGCCAGCAGTCCGACGTGGACCCCGTGGGAGGGGACAAACATTCAGTACTTC.

The CDR3, as DNA: TGCAGTGCTAGAAACGTCTATGGCTACACCTTC. This gives the protein CSARNVYGYTF. This chain uses TRBV20-1 with TRBJ1-2; no clear D gene. V gave up 2 bases and J gave up 4 bases, with 5 bases separating them. The germline V gene has CDR1 DFQATT and CDR2 SNEGSKA (reference sequence). The CDR3 has 11 residues.

This rearrangement joins TRBV10-3 to TRBJ1-5; the match to TRBD1 covers 9 bases. J gave up 4 bases and V 2 bases, and 3 bases lay outside the gene matches. The CDR3 sequence is 15 residues long. CDR1 and CDR2 (germline): ENHRY, SYGVKD. The CDR3 sequence is CAISEGTGFNQPQHF. Written as DNA, the CDR3 is TGTGCCATCAGTGAGGGGACAGGGTTTAATCAGCCCCAGCATTTT.

The CDR3 loop is CASSQGVWNTEAFF. The CDR3 region has the DNA TGCGCCAGCAGCCAAGGTGTTTGGAACACTGAAGCTTTCTTT. The V and J genes are TRBV4-1 and TRBJ1-1; D remains unclear. CDR3 length equals 14 residues. V lost 1 base to trimming and J lost 1 base, with 7 bases between them. Germline CDR1 is MGHRA and CDR2 is YSYEKL.

The rearrangement uses TRBV7-3 and TRBJ2-3, with 9 bases matching TRBD2. The V segment lost 5 bases and the J segment 2 bases; nucleotides outside the gene matches: 8. Germline CDR1 reads SGHTA; CDR2 reads FQGTGA. The CDR3 has 16 residues. CDR3 DNA sequence: TGTGCCAGCAGCCCACTAGCGGGTAACCCCACAGATACGCAGTATTTT. Amino acid sequence: CASSPLAGNPTDTQYF. Drawing the rest from reference TRBV7-3 and TRBJ2-3, the complete variable domain is GAGVSQTPSNKVTEKGKYVELRCDPISGHTALYWYRQSLGQGPEFLIYFQGTGAADDSGLPNDRFFAVRPEGSVSTLKIQRTERGDSAVYLCASSPLAGNPTDTQYFGPGTRLTVL.

The chain combines TRBV3-1 with TRBJ2-7; D might be TRBD2 (5 bases). Germline CDR1 LGHDT, CDR2 YNNKEL (reference sequence). The CDR3 spans 15 residues. Trimming shortened V by 0 bases and J by 0 bases, and 9 bases separated the two germline ends. CDR3 region: CASSQDPGNSYEQYF. DNA for the CDR3: TGTGCCAGCAGCCAAGATCCGGGAAACTCCTACGAGCAGTACTTC.

The rearrangement links TRBV3-1 to TRBJ2-4, with D possibly TRBD2 on 5 matching bases. This CDR3 is built from 16 residues. Germline assignment: CDR1 LGHDT and CDR2 YNNKEL (reference sequence). Trimming pared 5 bases from V and 0 bases from J, leaving 14 bases between. This CDR3 reads CASSTWAGLAKNIQYF. The CDR3 region has the DNA TGTGCCAGCAGCACCTGGGCGGGCTTAGCCAAAAACATTCAGTACTTC.

The chain joins TRBV2 to TRBJ2-1; TRBD2 agrees at 12 bases. Germline V gives CDR1 SNHLY, CDR2 FYNNEI. V lost 5 bases, J lost 8 bases, and 7 bases stayed unmatched. There are 15 residues in the CDR3. For the CDR3, the DNA is TGTGCCAGCAGTATAAGTCCTAGCGGGAGGGATGAGCAGTTCTTC. It specifies CASSISPSGRDEQFF.

J is TRBJ1-2 and V is TRBV10-3, with a weak D call TRBD1 (5 bases). CDR1 is ENHRY and CDR2 is SYGVKD in the germline V gene. Trimming removed 4 bases from V and 3 bases from J, with 15 bases in between. CDR3 size: 15 residues. The CDR3 region is CAISGRLDTYYGYTF. The CDR3, as DNA: TGTGCCATCAGTGGCCGACTGGACACGTACTATGGCTACACCTTC.

The chain links TRBV3-1 to TRBJ2-4, with TRBD2 identical over 8 bases. The closer fit of TRBJ2-7 to the DNA end suggests the J call may be wrong. CDR1 LGHDT and CDR2 YNNKEL come from the germline V gene (reference sequence). This CDR3 is 15 amino acids long. The CDR3, as DNA: TGTGCCAGCAGCCCGACGGAGCGGGAGTTCTACGAGCAGTACTTC. This encodes CASSPTEREFYEQYF.

This chain uses TRBV9 with TRBJ2-4; TRBD2 matches at 9 bases. The end of the DNA fits TRBJ2-7 better, so the J call may be wrong. The CDR3 has 14 amino acids. Germline CDR1 and CDR2: SGDLS and YYNGEE. The CDR3 DNA reads TGTGCCAGCAGCGTAGGTAGCGGGAGATACGAGCAGTACTTC. Its protein is CASSVGSGRYEQYF.

V usage is TRBV3-1 and J usage is TRBJ2-2; 8 positions agree with TRBD2. V shed 4 bases, J shed 7 bases, and the junction held 8 bases outside the gene matches. CDR3 length: 15 amino acids. In germline, CDR1 is LGHDT, CDR2 YNNKEL (reference sequence). In DNA form, the CDR3 reads TGTGCCAGCAGCCTCGGGGGGGCCAGAATCGGGGAGCTGTTTTTT. Its translation is CASSLGGARIGELFF.

The V call is TRBV29-1, the J call TRBJ1-1, with 12 bases aligning to TRBD1. CDR1 SQVTM and CDR2 ANQGSEA come from the germline V gene. This CDR3 region has 16 residues. Germline trimming cut 6 bases from V and 3 bases from J; bases unmatched to any gene: 11. The CDR3 reads CSVNRDRGRSYTEAFF. In DNA, the CDR3 is TGCAGCGTAAACCGGGACAGGGGGCGAAGTTACACTGAAGCTTTCTTT.

V is TRBV4-1 and J is TRBJ1-5; 9 nucleotides match TRBD1. V lost 0 bases, J lost 6 bases, and 9 bases stayed unmatched. Germline-derived CDR1 and CDR2 are MGHRA and YSYEKL. This CDR3 comprises 17 residues. The CDR3 is CASSQEGGDRVPQPQHF. CDR3 DNA: TGCGCCAGCAGCCAAGAAGGAGGGGACAGGGTCCCTCAGCCCCAGCATTTT.

The V gene is TRBV3-1, the J gene TRBJ2-1; 9 positions agree with TRBD2. The CDR3 length is 18 residues. V was pared by 1 base and J by 0 bases, with 7 bases of the junction left unmatched. In germline, CDR1 is LGHDT, CDR2 YNNKEL (reference sequence). The CDR3 reads CASSQAKAGGSSYNEQFF. CDR3 nucleotide sequence: TGTGCCAGCAGCCAAGCCAAGGCGGGGGGGAGCTCCTACAATGAGCAGTTCTTC.

This clonotype was counted only a few times. The gene calls are TRBV20-1 and TRBJ1-5; the D is unclear. This CDR3 is built from 14 residues. V lost 5 bases, J lost 6 bases, and 17 bases lay in between. CDR1 and CDR2 (germline): DFQATT, SNEGSKA (reference sequence). The CDR3 bases are TGCAGTGCTCCAGTCCCCACAGAGGCTCAGCCCCAGCATTTT. Its translation: CSAPVPTEAQPQHF.

The chain combines TRBV19 with TRBJ2-7, with unresolved D. Germline V lookup: CDR1 LNHDA, CDR2 SQIVND (reference sequence). The CDR3 is made up of 14 amino acids. V was clipped by 3 bases and J by 10 bases, with 19 bases between them. The CDR3 loop reads CASSMGQHKRTQYF. The DNA of the CDR3 is TGTGCCAGTAGTATGGGCCAGCATAAGAGAACCCAGTACTTC.

The gene calls are TRBV29-1 and TRBJ2-3, with 11 bases that match TRBD1. There are 15 residues in the CDR3. After removal of 6 bases from V and 3 bases from J, the junction contained 8 bases not matched to a gene. CDR1 and CDR2 (germline): SQVTM, ANQGSEA. This CDR3 reads CSVEDRGLGTDTQYF. The DNA of the CDR3 is TGCAGCGTCGAGGACAGGGGGCTCGGGACAGATACGCAGTATTTT.

The V and J genes are TRBV12-3 or TRBV12-4 and TRBJ1-2; 9 positions match TRBD1. V was pared by 6 bases and J by 8 bases, with 7 bases of the junction left unmatched. The CDR3 contains 13 residues. In nucleotides, the CDR3 is TGTGCCAGCAGGCCGGGACAGGGATTCGGCTACACCTTC. Protein sequence: CASRPGQGFGYTF.

This clonotype has more than one count but fewer than ten. The rearrangement uses TRBV9 and TRBJ2-1; 8 bases agree with TRBD1. The CDR3 is made up of 17 amino acids. The trim removed 0 bases at V and 8 bases at J, leaving 13 bases unmatched. Germline V lookup: CDR1 SGDLS, CDR2 YYNGEE. DNA for the CDR3: TGTGCCAGCAGCGTAGATCTCGGACAGGGCGGTTGGGATGAGCAGTTCTTC. Its translation is CASSVDLGQGGWDEQFF.

The chain recombines TRBV5-1 with TRBJ2-1, with 7 bases aligning to TRBD2. Per germline, CDR1 SGHRS and CDR2 YFSETQ. The V segment lost 0 bases and the J segment 7 bases; nucleotides outside the gene matches: 4. The CDR3 runs to 14 residues. CDR3 nucleotides: TGCGCCAGCAGCTTGGCCGGGACTACAAATGAGCAGTTCTTC. Protein sequence: CASSLAGTTNEQFF.

The chain employs TRBV6-5 and TRBJ1-2; D remains unclear. V was trimmed by 7 bases and J by 5 bases, leaving 20 bases between them. Germline V CDR1 and CDR2: MNHEY, SVGAGI. This CDR3 is built from 15 residues. CDR3 sequence reads: CASKARVPLAYGYTF. The CDR3 bases are TGTGCCAGCAAAGCACGGGTCCCCCTCGCGTATGGCTACACCTTC.

V gene TRBV29-1 combines with J gene TRBJ2-1; 9 nucleotides align to TRBD1. Germline values: CDR1 SQVTM, CDR2 ANQGSEA. This CDR3 is built from 16 residues. J was trimmed by 5 bases and V by 1 base; bases with no gene match: 9. As DNA, the CDR3 is TGCAGCGTTGAAGTCTCGGGACAGGGAAAGAACAATGAGCAGTTCTTC. Its protein product is CSVEVSGQGKNNEQFF.

This clonotype has more than one count but fewer than ten. The chain carries TRBV29-1 and TRBJ2-1, with D perhaps TRBD1 (6 bases). Germline CDR1 and CDR2: SQVTM and ANQGSEA. V was clipped by 3 bases and J by 7 bases, with 16 bases between them. The CDR3 has 14 amino acids. CDR3 residues: CSVEAGVMGNEQFF. As DNA, the CDR3 is TGCAGCGTTGAGGCAGGGGTAATGGGTAATGAGCAGTTCTTC.

The rearrangement uses TRBV15 and TRBJ2-1; 12 bases are a match to TRBD2. CDR1 is LNHNV, CDR2 YYDKDF, per germline (reference sequence). The ends lost 0 bases at V and 7 bases at J; junction bases unmatched: 4. There are 16 residues in the CDR3. CDR3 amino acids: CATSRDTSGGWNEQFF. DNA for the CDR3: TGTGCCACCAGCAGAGATACTAGCGGGGGGTGGAATGAGCAGTTCTTC.